This T cell receptor beta chain emerged from a study of OX40 agonist ivuxolimab in advanced cancers. Study background: It was ivuxolimab, an agonistic anti-OX40 (CD134) antibody, that patients were treated with. Study-wide findings and caveats: Expanded clones belonging to CD8+ T cells outnumbered, on average, those of CD4+. At doses 0.1 to 3.0 mg/kg, CD4+ and CD8+ clones expanded.

In the case of this clone: The antigen is undetermined.

The protocol was immunoSEQ multiplex PCR, while the TCRdb copy is restricted to in-frame clones and leaves out a portion. The table includes 75,000 to 100,000 clones, about nine tenths detected once. The CDR3 length is 14 residues. Germline values: CDR1 MNHEY, CDR2 SVGAGI. V lost 6 bases to trimming and J lost 0 bases, with 11 bases between them. The V call is TRBV6-5, the J call TRBJ1-2; D not resolved. The receptor comes from an adult with an advanced solid tumor such as melanoma, head and neck, liver or kidney cancer. The specimen was CD4+ or CD8+ T cells sorted from blood, collected in a trial of the OX40 agonist ivuxolimab. The DNA for the CDR3 is TGTGCCAGCAGCGGGGTTTTAGCTAACTATGGCTACACCTTC. Translated, it gives CASSGVLANYGYTF.